The T cell receptor (beta chain) described here comes from a study of blood T cell repertoires in COVID-19. Study as a whole: Specimens from acute and convalescent COVID-19 originated in the United States, Italy and Spain. Sources were T cells, B-cell-depleted T cells, or PBMCs; the material itself was cDNA or gDNA.

Per the original methods: Nucleated cell number was recorded as an estimate derived from reference gene primer amplification. Generated by immunoSEQ multiplex PCR, the TCRdb table keeps only in-frame clones and is missing some. V and J calls and clone size are given by that table; D and trimming were obtained from the DNA. Of a few hundred thousand clones detected, more than 85% appear once; the ten largest clones hold over 2.5%. CDR3 length equals 13 residues. Looked up from germline, CDR1 is LGHDT and CDR2 is YNNKEL (reference sequence). V lost 4 bases to trimming and J lost 7 bases; unmatched junction nucleotides: 4. In the case of this clone: The sample carries other DNA sequences with the same CDR3.

Sequencing was done on a sample of peripheral blood. V and J are TRBV3-1 (or the pseudogene TRBV3-2) and TRBJ1-2; 9 bases are a match to TRBD1. The sequence was obtained from a human donor in a cohort sampled during active COVID-19. The CDR3 DNA is TGTGCCAGCAGCCTACAGGGGGCTTCTGGCTACACCTTC. Translated, it gives CASSLQGASGYTF.